The sequence of this T cell receptor beta chain was determined in a study of blood T cell repertoires in COVID-19. Per the original data handling: The assay estimated nucleated cells by amplifying reference gene primers. TCRdb's copy holds only in-frame clones and misses some; the assay was immunoSEQ multiplex PCR. V and J calls plus clone size are reproduced from that table; the DNA served to infer D and trimming. The sample contains about 190,000 clones, more than 85% of which appear only once. This clone was detected a few times. This CDR3 spans 15 amino acids. Germline-derived CDR1 and CDR2 are SGHTA and FQGNSA. V was clipped by 5 bases and J by 3 bases; unmatched bases: 7. Participants, roughly 18 to 90 years old, spanned 25 or so US areas.

The sequencing input was PBMCs or T cells enriched from blood (not recorded which). The sequence was obtained from a woman aged 40 to 49 in a cohort exposed to, infected with or recovered from COVID-19 (not recorded which). The rearrangement uses TRBV7-2 and TRBJ2-1; TRBD1 agrees at 7 bases. The DNA of the CDR3 is TGTGCCAGCAGCGAAACCCGGGACAGCTACAATGAGCAGTTCTTC. Its translation is CASSETRDSYNEQFF.